Listed here are 3 T cell receptor beta chains from one sample, sequenced in a study of blood T cell repertoires in COVID-19. Here immunoSEQ multiplex PCR was the method, and the copy in TCRdb shows in-frame clones only, minus some. The sample consists of almost 350,000 clones, around 90% of them appearing once. The sample taken for sequencing was peripheral blood. These receptors were taken from an older woman with COVID-19, enrolled during active disease.

This chain links TRBV5-1 with TRBJ2-3; 10 positions match TRBD2. CDR1 is SGHRS, CDR2 YFSETQ, per germline. This CDR3 region has 17 residues. V lost 2 bases, J lost 1 base, and 7 bases stayed unmatched. CDR3 nucleotides: TGCGCCAGCAGCTTCCCTAGCGGGGGAGGACGCACAGATACGCAGTATTTT. Its protein product is CASSFPSGGGRTDTQYF.

The chain couples TRBV5-1 to TRBJ1-6; D unresolved. V lost 3 bases and J 5 bases, leaving 6 bases between the germline ends. The CDR3 is 13 amino acids. Germline assignment: CDR1 SGHRS and CDR2 YFSETQ. For the CDR3, the DNA is TGCGCCAGCAGCTACGGTGATAATTCACCCCTCCACTTT. Translated: CASSYGDNSPLHF.

Comments on this clone: Within the sample, other DNA sequences also encode this same CDR3. The CDR3 coding sequence is TGCAGTACCGACTTTACTGGGGCCAACGTCCTGACTTTC. It encodes CSTDFTGANVLTF. The chain employs TRBV29-1 and TRBJ2-6; no clear D gene. CDR3 length equals 13 residues. Germline CDR1 and CDR2: SQVTM and ANQGSEA.